The sequence of this T cell receptor beta chain was determined in a study of OX40 agonist ivuxolimab in advanced cancers. On the study more broadly: Dose-escalation patients had hepatocellular carcinoma, melanoma, renal cell or head and neck cancer. At under 85% male, the cohort had a mean age of about 60 years, ranging from 23 to 79. Partial responses were achieved by three patients, one with hepatocellular carcinoma and two with cutaneous melanoma.

Notes on the study in general: Compared with CD4+, CD8+ T cells on average had more expanded clones.

As to this clone: Its antigen remains unknown.

Germline V gives CDR1 SGHAT, CDR2 FQDESV (reference sequence). This CDR3 comprises 15 residues. V lost 1 base and J lost 7, with 14 bases in between. The table came from immunoSEQ multiplex PCR; TCRdb's copy has only in-frame clones and leaves some out. The repertoire includes over 70,000 clones, roughly 93% of them detected once, and 0.33% sits in the top ten. The material sequenced was CD4+ or CD8+ T cells sorted from blood, taken in a trial of the OX40 agonist ivuxolimab. The chain has TRBV11-1 and TRBJ2-1, with D maybe TRBD1 (6 bases). The clonotype originates from an adult with an advanced solid tumor such as melanoma, head and neck, liver or kidney cancer. CDR3 coding DNA: TGTGCCAGCAGCTTAGACCGGACAGCTACTAATGAGCAGTTCTTC. This codes for CASSLDRTATNEQFF.